Each of the 21 T cell receptor beta chains below was sequenced from the same sample in a study of blood T cell repertoires in COVID-19. Profiling relied on immunoSEQ multiplex PCR, and the TCRdb table lists in-frame clones only, not all of them. The repertoire holds under 200,000 clones, with 70% to 90% as singletons. Sequenced sample: peripheral blood. The receptors were sampled from a man in his forties or fifties with active or convalescent COVID-19.

The chain uses TRBV12-3 or TRBV12-4 and TRBJ2-7; a possible D gene is TRBD2 (5 bases). The V end lost 3 bases, the J end lost 3 bases, and 9 bases lay between the germline ends. This CDR3 has 13 amino acids. The CDR3: CASSFGRDYEQYF. The CDR3 DNA reads as TGTGCCAGCAGTTTTGGGAGAGACTACGAGCAGTACTTC.

The CDR3 nucleotides are TGCGCCAGCAGCCAAGAGGTTGGACACCGCTCCTATGGCTACACCTTC. Translation gives CASSQEVGHRSYGYTF. This chain connects TRBV4-1 to TRBJ1-2; weak D call: TRBD1 (5 bases). CDR3 length: 16 residues. Germline assignment: CDR1 MGHRA and CDR2 YSYEKL. With 0 bases removed from V and 4 bases from J, the gap between germline ends came to 15 bases.

J is TRBJ1-1 and V is TRBV19; maybe TRBD1 (5 bases). Germline CDR1 is LNHDA and CDR2 is SQIVND (reference sequence). V gave up 11 bases and J gave up 4 bases, with 23 bases separating them. The CDR3 has 15 amino acids. CDR3 in amino acids: CAALKVGAMSTEAFF. The CDR3 nucleotides read TGTGCCGCGTTAAAGGTAGGGGCCATGAGCACTGAAGCTTTCTTT.

The CDR3: CASSTTSSGNTIYF. DNA of the CDR3: TGTGCCAGCAGCACGACATCCTCTGGAAACACCATATATTTT. This rearrangement joins TRBV5-6 to TRBJ1-3; D is uncertain. The germline V gene has CDR1 SGHDT and CDR2 YYEEEE. The CDR3 is 14 residues long. V was trimmed by 4 bases and J by 0 bases, leaving 8 bases between them.

The chain employs TRBV6-1 and TRBJ1-2; D is unclear. This CDR3 is 16 amino acids long. Germline values: CDR1 MNHNS, CDR2 SASEGT. The germline V and J ends were trimmed by 2 bases and 8 bases, with 21 bases remaining between them. In DNA, the CDR3 is TGTGCCAGCAGTGAAAGTAGACGAGGAGGTACAAGGGGCTACACCTTC. Its translation: CASSESRRGGTRGYTF.

This chain joins TRBV5-6 and TRBJ2-5, with TRBD2 matching 14 bases. Germline CDR1 is SGHDT and CDR2 is YYEEEE. V gave up 4 bases and J gave up 4 bases; unmatched junction bases: 6. CDR3 size: 16 residues. CDR3 sequence reads: CASSGGLAGELETQYF. The CDR3, as DNA: TGTGCCAGCAGCGGGGGACTAGCGGGAGAGTTAGAGACCCAGTACTTC.

The chain has TRBV19 and TRBJ1-5; D ambiguous. This CDR3 has 14 residues. Germline V lookup: CDR1 LNHDA, CDR2 SQIVND (reference sequence). The V gene lost 3 bases and the J gene lost 2 bases, with 8 bases spanning the gap. The CDR3 region has the DNA TGTGCCAGTAGTATTGGCACAGGCAATCAGCCCCAGCATTTT. The encoded protein is CASSIGTGNQPQHF.

This clone was detected once. The chain uses TRBV11-3 and TRBJ2-5; D is unresolved. This CDR3 spans 12 amino acids. Per germline, CDR1 SGHNT and CDR2 YENEEA. Trimming cost V 5 bases and J 1 base, with 5 bases left between them. The CDR3 sequence: CASSESQETQYF. The CDR3 DNA is TGTGCCAGCAGCGAGAGCCAAGAGACCCAGTACTTC.

J is TRBJ2-7 and V is TRBV3-1 (or the pseudogene TRBV3-2); 9 bases match TRBD2. Germline assignment: CDR1 LGHDT and CDR2 YNNKEL (reference sequence). V was pared by 4 bases and J by 3 bases, with 4 bases of the junction left unmatched. CDR3 length: 14 amino acids. The CDR3, as DNA: TGTGCCAGCAGCCCCGGGACTAGCTTCTACGAGCAGTACTTC. As protein: CASSPGTSFYEQYF.

J is TRBJ1-5 and V is TRBV5-1; D might be TRBD1 (5 bases). This CDR3 spans 14 amino acids. The V and J ends lost 0 bases and 1 base respectively, with 5 bases between them. Germline loops: CDR1 SGHRS, CDR2 YFSETQ. CDR3 DNA sequence: TGCGCCAGCAGCTTGGAGGGGAGCAATCAGCCCCAGCATTTT. It translates to CASSLEGSNQPQHF.

The chain employs TRBV19 and TRBJ1-1, with 12 bases lining up with TRBD1. The germline CDR1 and CDR2 sequences are LNHDA and SQIVND (reference sequence). The CDR3 consists of 17 residues. Germline trimming cut 6 bases from V and 0 bases from J; bases unmatched to any gene: 8. CDR3 nucleotide sequence: TGTGCCAGTAGGCGAAGTGGGACAGGGGGCTTGAACACTGAAGCTTTCTTT. It encodes CASRRSGTGGLNTEAFF.

The chain combines TRBV19 with TRBJ1-2; tentatively, D is TRBD1 (5 bases). CDR3 size: 13 residues. Germline loops: CDR1 LNHDA, CDR2 SQIVND (reference sequence). Between the trimmed V and J ends, which lost 3 bases and 4 bases, there was a span of 9 bases. CDR3 sequence reads: CASSITGSYGYTF. CDR3 DNA: TGTGCCAGTAGTATCACAGGATCCTATGGCTACACCTTC.

The CDR3 DNA is TGTGCCAGCAGCGTAGATGGCTGGGCCGAGCAGTACTTC. This sequence encodes CASSVDGWAEQYF. The chain carries TRBV7-2 and TRBJ2-7; D not certain. The CDR3 runs 13 residues. V was clipped by 5 bases and J by 6 bases, with 14 bases between them. Germline assignment: CDR1 SGHTA and CDR2 FQGNSA.

This rearrangement joins TRBV19 to TRBJ2-7, with a tentative D call TRBD2 (6 bases). Germline V CDR1 and CDR2: LNHDA, SQIVND (reference sequence). Trimming stripped 9 bases from V and 0 bases from J, with 24 bases between. CDR3 length: 17 residues. CDR3 in DNA: TGTGCCAGGAGTGGACGGGGACTCTTAAATTACTCCTACGAGCAGTACTTC. Protein sequence: CARSGRGLLNYSYEQYF.

As to this clone: The same CDR3 is also encoded by other DNA sequences in this sample. The chain joins TRBV6-1 to TRBJ2-5; 11 bases map to TRBD2. The CDR3 length is 16 residues. Germline V gene data show CDR1 as MNHNS and CDR2 as SASEGT. With V trimmed by 2 bases and J by 2 bases, 4 bases remained unmatched. CDR3 protein: CASSELAGGPQETQYF. CDR3 in DNA: TGTGCCAGCAGTGAACTAGCGGGGGGCCCTCAAGAGACCCAGTACTTC.

This chain connects TRBV3-1 (or the pseudogene TRBV3-2) to TRBJ2-1; D is uncertain. CDR3 length: 11 amino acids. Trimming left V 2 bases short and J 7 bases short, with 3 bases between. Germline values: CDR1 LGHDT, CDR2 YNNKEL (reference sequence). The CDR3 spells CASSQLNEQFF. CDR3 nucleotide sequence: TGTGCCAGCAGCCAACTGAATGAGCAGTTCTTC.

This clone has more than one count but fewer than ten. The J gene is TRBJ1-2, the V gene TRBV4-2; tentatively, D is TRBD1 (6 bases). CDR3 size: 15 residues. Trimming took 5 bases from V and 2 from J, leaving 15 bases between them. Germline V gene data show CDR1 as LGHNA and CDR2 as YNFKEQ. CDR3 nucleotide sequence: TGTGCCAGCAGCATATCACTTACAGGGAACTATGGCTACACCTTC. Amino acid sequence: CASSISLTGNYGYTF.

The chain carries TRBV20-1 and TRBJ1-2; a possible D gene is TRBD1 (5 bases). CDR1 and CDR2 from the germline V gene are DFQATT and SNEGSKA (reference sequence). The V end was cut by 5 bases, the J end by 6 bases, with 10 bases between. The CDR3 spans 11 residues. The CDR3 nucleotides read TGCAGTGCTCGCCTCAGGGATGGCTACACCTTC. The encoded protein is CSARLRDGYTF.

The V gene is TRBV27, the J gene TRBJ2-1; 8 bases are a match to TRBD2. The V gene's germline CDR1 is MNHEY and CDR2 SMNVEV (reference sequence). The CDR3 consists of 17 residues. Germline trimming cut 5 bases from V and 10 bases from J; bases unmatched to any gene: 19. DNA for the CDR3: TGTGCCAGCAGTCCCACCCGGGGGGGGGCGCAGGCCCGGGAGCAGTTCTTC. Its protein product is CASSPTRGGAQAREQFF.

The J gene is TRBJ1-6, the V gene TRBV3-1 (or the pseudogene TRBV3-2); TRBD1 aligns across 9 bases. The CDR3 totals 17 residues. With 1 base clipped from V and 6 bases from J, the junction kept 7 bases outside the gene matches. Looked up from germline, CDR1 is LGHDT and CDR2 is YNNKEL (reference sequence). The CDR3: CASSQAQGAILNSPLHF. The CDR3 DNA sequence: TGTGCCAGCAGCCAAGCACAGGGGGCGATTCTTAATTCACCCCTCCACTTT.

The chain couples TRBV29-1 to TRBJ2-5; 8 nucleotides align to TRBD2. The germline V gene has CDR1 SQVTM and CDR2 ANQGSEA. The junction had 3 bases not matched to a gene; V was cut back by 4 bases and J by 5 bases. This CDR3 is built from 12 residues. DNA of the CDR3: TGCAGCGTTGTGAGCGGGGGTGAGACCCAGTACTTC. This sequence encodes CSVVSGGETQYF.